This entry describes one TCR beta chain. Its matching antigen is unknown. The sample comes from a study of cytomegalovirus exposure and HLA in healthy donors. Study-wide results and caveats: Common viral pathogens seemed to be connected with several of the most significant clusters, according to a later analysis. TCR beta sequences reportedly predicted most subjects' HLA-A and HLA-B alleles accurately.

V shed 4 bases and J shed 4 bases, with 9 bases lying between them. The CDR3 contains 13 residues. CDR1 is SGDLS, CDR2 YYNGEE, per germline. PCR was performed using 60 Vbeta and 13 Jbeta primers. Sequencing was performed with immunoSEQ multiplex PCR; in TCRdb, only in-frame clones are kept and a portion is missing. The sample holds about 120,000 clones, approximately 71% seen once. This sequence joins TRBV9 and TRBJ2-1; maybe TRBD2 (5 bases). This TCR was recovered from a woman aged 45-59 years in good health and CMV-seronegative. Sequencing was performed on PBMCs. DNA of the CDR3: TGTGCCAGCAGCCAGGACTTTTACAATGAGCAGTTCTTC. This sequence encodes CASSQDFYNEQFF.